This TCR beta chain stems from a study of T cell responses to AZD1222 COVID-19 vaccine. General study points: Unmutated variant regions reportedly attract nearly half of all spike-specific TCRs.

Worth noting for this clone: Its specificity is unknown.

Method: immunoSEQ multiplex PCR; TCRdb's copy keeps in-frame clones and lacks some. This sample has about 83,000 clones, with around nine tenths found just once. The clonotype originates from an adult in good health. The material sequenced was peripheral blood, taken on day 0 of MenACWY control vaccination.

In DNA, the CDR3 is TGTGCCAGCAGCTTTACTAGCGGGAGGGGCAACGAGCAGTACTTC. Translating it yields CASSFTSGRGNEQYF. The V gene is TRBV7-2, the J gene TRBJ2-7, with TRBD2 matching 13 bases. Trimming at V came to 3 bases and at J to 5 bases, leaving 4 bases not matched to a gene. Germline CDR1 and CDR2: SGHTA and FQGNSA. This CDR3 contains 15 residues.